The present T cell receptor beta chain was sequenced within a study of cytomegalovirus exposure and HLA in healthy donors. The overall study: As an earlier analysis found, 150 million to 200 million T cells yielded about 120 million unique TCR beta sequences.

A remark on this clone: Antigen specificity is unknown.

The PCR was carried out with 60 Vbeta primers and 13 Jbeta primers. Authors' analysis steps: Roughly 11 million shared chains were among the 65 million to 85 million unique TCR beta chains that a later analysis counted. Sequencing was performed with immunoSEQ multiplex PCR; in TCRdb, only in-frame clones are kept and a portion is missing. Clone size and the V and J calls come from that table; the DNA yielded D and trimming. In the table there are some 100,000 clones, approximately 73% of which are singletons. Notes on the study in general: Likely technical artifact: a cluster of highly shared sequence variants. As confirmed in vitro, three CMV-associated chains were specific for CMV antigens.

V was pared by 5 bases and J by 5 bases, with 14 bases between. Germline loops: CDR1 SGHAT, CDR2 FQNNGV. This CDR3 has 14 amino acids. This clonotype originated in a man aged 40-49 years in good health and CMV-seronegative. Sequenced: PBMCs. This chain uses TRBV11-2 with TRBJ2-3; D uncertain. Here the CDR3 reads CASSPVRGLDTQYF. Here the CDR3 DNA reads TGTGCCAGCAGCCCCGTACGTGGGCTAGATACGCAGTATTTT.